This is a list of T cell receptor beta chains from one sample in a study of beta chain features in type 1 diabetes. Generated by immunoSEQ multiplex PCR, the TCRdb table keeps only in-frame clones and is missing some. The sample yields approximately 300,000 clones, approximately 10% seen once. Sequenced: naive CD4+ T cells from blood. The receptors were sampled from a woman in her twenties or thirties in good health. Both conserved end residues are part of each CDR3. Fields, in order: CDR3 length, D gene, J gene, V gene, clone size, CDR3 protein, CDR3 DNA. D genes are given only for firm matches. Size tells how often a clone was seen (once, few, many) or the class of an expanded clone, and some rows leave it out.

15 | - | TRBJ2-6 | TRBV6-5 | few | CASSFGSSGANVLTF | TGTGCCAGCAGTTTTGGGAGCTCTGGGGCCAACGTCCTGACTTTC
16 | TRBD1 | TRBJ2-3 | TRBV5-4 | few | CASSGTRDRGRDTQYF | TGTGCCAGCAGCGGAACCCGGGACAGGGGCCGCGATACGCAGTATTTT
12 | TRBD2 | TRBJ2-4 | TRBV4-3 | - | CASSPGLGFWYF | TGCGCCAGCAGCCCCGGACTAGGATTCTGGTACTTC
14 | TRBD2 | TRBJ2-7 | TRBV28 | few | CASITSGRAGEQYF | TGTGCCAGCATCACTAGCGGAAGAGCGGGGGAGCAGTACTTC
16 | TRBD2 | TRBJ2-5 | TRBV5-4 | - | CASSPGGSGRMETQYF | TGTGCCAGCAGCCCGGGGGGGAGCGGGAGGATGGAGACCCAGTACTTC
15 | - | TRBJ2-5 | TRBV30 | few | CAWTNGALGEETQYF | TGTGCCTGGACCAATGGGGCTCTGGGTGAAGAGACCCAGTACTTC
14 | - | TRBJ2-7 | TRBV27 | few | CASRPGGTSTQQYF | TGTGCCAGCAGACCGGGCGGGACTTCTACTCAGCAGTACTTC
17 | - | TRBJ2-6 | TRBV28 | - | CASTPAGVGPGANVLTF | TGTGCCAGCACCCCGGCAGGGGTCGGCCCTGGGGCCAACGTCCTGACTTTC
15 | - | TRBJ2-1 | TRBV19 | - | CASSIPGRKLNEQFF | TGTGCCAGTAGTATTCCCGGTAGAAAGCTGAATGAGCAGTTCTTC
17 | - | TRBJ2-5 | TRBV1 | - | CTSSQDLAEGNQETQYF | TGCACCAGCAGCCAAGATTTGGCGGAGGGGAACCAAGAGACCCAGTACTTC
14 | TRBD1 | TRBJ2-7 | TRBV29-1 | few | CSVEGDRATHEQYF | TGCAGCGTTGAAGGGGACAGGGCAACGCACGAGCAGTACTTC
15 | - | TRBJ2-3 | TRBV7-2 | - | CASSLAPSMADTQYF | TGTGCCAGCAGCTTAGCCCCTAGTATGGCAGATACGCAGTATTTT
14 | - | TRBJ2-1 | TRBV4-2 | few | CASSPAGSVDEQFF | TGTGCCAGCAGCCCCGCGGGATCGGTGGATGAGCAGTTCTTC
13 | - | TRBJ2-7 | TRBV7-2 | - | CASSLVNRAEQYF | TGTGCCAGCAGCTTAGTAAACAGGGCCGAGCAGTACTTC
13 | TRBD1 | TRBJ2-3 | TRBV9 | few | CASSFRGLDTQYF | TGTGCCAGCAGCTTCAGGGGGCTGGATACGCAGTATTTT
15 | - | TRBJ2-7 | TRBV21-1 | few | CASSNFGGSWAEQYF | TGTGCCAGCAGCAACTTCGGCGGGTCATGGGCCGAGCAGTACTTC
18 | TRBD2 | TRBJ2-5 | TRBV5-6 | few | CASSLVAGGLAEQETQYF | TGTGCCAGCAGCTTGGTGGCCGGAGGGCTAGCGGAGCAAGAGACCCAGTACTTC
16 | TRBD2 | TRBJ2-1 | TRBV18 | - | CASSPRDGRPYNEQFF | TGTGCCAGCTCACCACGAGACGGGAGGCCCTACAATGAGCAGTTCTTC